The next 27 T cell receptor beta chains were all read from a single sample in a study of technical replicates of blood from several donors. Generated by immunoSEQ multiplex PCR, the TCRdb table keeps only in-frame clones and is missing some. The sample lists some 69,000 clones; approximately 89% were seen once. The sequenced material came from PBMCs. These receptors originate from a human donor in good health. Some clones in this sample may be carry-over from other donors' samples.

The rearrangement uses TRBV5-1 and TRBJ2-1; D remains ambiguous. The CDR3 runs to 13 residues. The germline CDR1 and CDR2 sequences are SGHRS and YFSETQ. Trimming pared 0 bases from V and 7 bases from J, leaving 8 bases between. The CDR3, as DNA: TGCGCCAGCAGCTTGGTACGGAGAAATGAGCAGTTCTTC. Its translation: CASSLVRRNEQFF.

The J gene is TRBJ2-3, the V gene TRBV29-1, with D perhaps TRBD2 (6 bases). The CDR3 loop spans 16 amino acids. V lost 6 bases to trimming and J lost 5 bases, with 24 bases between them. Germline CDR1 SQVTM, CDR2 ANQGSEA. The CDR3 region is CSVPRDLTPGRDTQYF. In DNA, the CDR3 is TGCAGCGTCCCCCGGGACTTGACTCCTGGGAGAGATACGCAGTATTTT.

CDR3 amino acids: CASGFDTGELFF. CDR3 sequence (DNA): TGTGCTAGTGGTTTCGACACCGGGGAGCTGTTTTTT. This chain uses TRBV12-5 with TRBJ2-2; D is unclear. CDR1 and CDR2 from the germline V gene are LGHNT and FRNRAP. The CDR3 length is 12 residues. Trimming took off 3 bases at V and 3 bases at J, with 2 bases between the two ends.

The chain recombines TRBV28 with TRBJ2-1, with 7 bases aligning to TRBD2. Germline CDR1 and CDR2: MDHEN and SYDVKM. CDR3 size: 15 residues. After removal of 3 bases from V and 7 bases from J, the junction contained 9 bases not matched to a gene. CDR3 nucleotides: TGTGCCAGCAGTTTGTCCGCTGGCGGGGGTAATGAGCAGTTCTTC. Encoded protein: CASSLSAGGGNEQFF. The full variable domain, its missing parts supplied by reference TRBV28 and TRBJ2-1, is DVKVTQSSRYLVKRTGEKVFLECVQDMDHENMFWYRQDPGLGLRLIYFSYDVKMKEKGDIPEGYSVSREKKERFSLILESASTNQTSMYLCASSLSAGGGNEQFFGPGTRLTVL.

The DNA for the CDR3 is TGCAGCGTTGATGACAGGGGCTTTGGAAACACCATATATTTT. This gives the protein CSVDDRGFGNTIYF. The V call is TRBV29-1, the J call TRBJ1-3; 8 bases are a match to TRBD1. Germline V CDR1 and CDR2: SQVTM, ANQGSEA. Germline trimming cut 3 bases from V and 3 bases from J; bases unmatched to any gene: 4. There are 14 residues in the CDR3.

The V gene is TRBV4-2, the J gene TRBJ2-1; no clear D gene. Trimming pared 11 bases from V and 0 bases from J, leaving 8 bases between. Germline CDR1 is LGHNA and CDR2 is YNFKEQ. This CDR3 spans 12 amino acids. CDR3 in DNA: TGTGCCGTAGAGAGCTCCTACAATGAGCAGTTCTTC. Translated: CAVESSYNEQFF.

V is TRBV2 and J is TRBJ1-6; perhaps TRBD1 as D (5 bases). The CDR3 totals 14 residues. V lost 6 bases, J lost 6 bases, and 12 bases lay in between. In germline, CDR1 is SNHLY, CDR2 FYNNEI. For the CDR3, the DNA is TGTGCCAGCAGGTTGGGGCGGACTAATTCACCCCTCCACTTT. It encodes CASRLGRTNSPLHF.

This sequence joins TRBV4-1 and TRBJ2-1; the D is unclear. V was clipped by 3 bases and J by 4 bases, with 4 bases between them. The CDR3 is made up of 12 amino acids. Germline CDR1 is MGHRA and CDR2 is YSYEKL. The chain's CDR3 is CASSHLYNEQFF. The DNA for the CDR3 is TGCGCCAGCAGCCATCTTTACAATGAGCAGTTCTTC.

The chain is built from TRBV7-2 and TRBJ1-1; 8 nucleotides agree with TRBD1. After removal of 3 bases from V and 6 bases from J, the junction contained 3 bases not matched to a gene. This CDR3 has 13 amino acids. Germline V gene data show CDR1 as SGHTA and CDR2 as FQGNSA. In DNA, the CDR3 is TGTGCCAGCAGCTTCCCAGGGGGCTCTGAAGCTTTCTTT. It yields the protein CASSFPGGSEAFF.

The chain uses TRBV10-3 and TRBJ2-5; 11 bases map to TRBD2. Per the germline V gene, CDR1 is ENHRY and CDR2 is SYGVKD. The CDR3 is 18 amino acids. V was clipped by 2 bases and J by 5 bases; unmatched bases: 13. The CDR3 loop is CAISEVLAGGRGIETQYF. CDR3 in DNA: TGTGCCATCAGTGAGGTTTTAGCGGGGGGGCGGGGCATCGAGACCCAGTACTTC.

This chain links TRBV7-9 with TRBJ1-5; perhaps TRBD1 as D (6 bases). With 5 bases removed from V and 6 bases from J, the gap between germline ends came to 20 bases. Germline assignment: CDR1 SEHNR and CDR2 FQNEAQ (reference sequence). This CDR3 comprises 16 residues. CDR3 residues: CASSTERGGLGQPQHF. CDR3 sequence (DNA): TGTGCCAGCAGCACAGAAAGGGGGGGACTCGGTCAGCCCCAGCATTTT. The full variable domain, its missing parts supplied by reference TRBV7-9 and TRBJ1-5, is DTGVSQNPRHKITKRGQNVTFRCDPISEHNRLYWYRQTLGQGPEFLTYFQNEAQLEKSRLLSDRFSAERPKGSFSTLEIQRTEQGDSAMYLCASSTERGGLGQPQHFGDGTRLSIL.

The V gene is TRBV4-3, the J gene TRBJ1-2, with 10 bases lining up with TRBD1. Germline-derived CDR1 and CDR2 are LGHNA and YSLEER. Germline trimming cut 1 base from V and 8 bases from J; bases unmatched to any gene: 4. This CDR3 has 14 amino acids. In DNA, the CDR3 is TGCGCCAGCAGCCAAGTCGGGACAGGGGTGGGCTACACCTTC. Amino acid sequence: CASSQVGTGVGYTF.

This clone has more than one count but fewer than ten. The V call is TRBV6-1, the J call TRBJ2-6, with D possibly TRBD2 on 6 matching bases. The germline CDR1 and CDR2 sequences are MNHNS and SASEGT. This CDR3 is 17 amino acids long. V lost 4 bases, J lost 0 bases, and 13 bases lay in between. The CDR3 region has the DNA TGTGCCAGCAGTGCGGGGCGGGACCCCTCTGGGGCCAACGTCCTGACTTTC. This translates into CASSAGRDPSGANVLTF.

The J gene is TRBJ2-2, the V gene TRBV6-1; 7 bases agree with TRBD2. The germline gives CDR1 MNHNS, CDR2 SASEGT. Losses at the gene ends were 4 bases for V and 8 bases for J; bases not matched to a gene: 10. This CDR3 has 15 amino acids. The CDR3 here is CASSAKTGGRGELFF. The CDR3 nucleotides are TGTGCCAGCAGTGCGAAGACGGGGGGTAGGGGGGAGCTGTTTTTT.

This chain joins TRBV29-1 and TRBJ1-5; no clear D gene. The germline gives CDR1 SQVTM, CDR2 ANQGSEA. Trimming took 5 bases from V and 2 from J, leaving 13 bases between them. CDR3 length: 14 residues. The CDR3 loop reads CSVSGMGGNQPQHF. The DNA for the CDR3 is TGCAGCGTTTCTGGGATGGGAGGCAATCAGCCCCAGCATTTT.

V usage is TRBV2 and J usage is TRBJ1-3; possibly TRBD1 for D (6 bases). The CDR3 sequence is 15 residues long. Per germline, CDR1 SNHLY and CDR2 FYNNEI. Trimming stripped 8 bases from V and 2 bases from J, with 16 bases between. The CDR3 sequence is CASAEQGSPGNTIYF. CDR3 in DNA: TGTGCCAGCGCGGAACAGGGAAGCCCTGGAAACACCATATATTTT. Looking up the rest from reference TRBV2 and TRBJ1-3 gives the full variable domain: EPEVTQTPSHQVTQMGQEVILRCVPISNHLYFYWYRQILGQKVEFLVSFYNNEISEKSEIFDDQFSVERPDGSNFTLKIRSTKLEDSAMYFCASAEQGSPGNTIYFGEGSWLTVV.

The V and J genes are TRBV7-6 and TRBJ2-7; D may be TRBD2 (5 bases). CDR3 length: 14 residues. The V gene lost 1 base and the J gene lost 3 bases, with 10 bases spanning the gap. CDR1 SGHVS and CDR2 FNYEAQ come from the germline V gene. Here the CDR3 reads CASSLVPGSYEQYF. DNA for the CDR3: TGTGCCAGCAGCTTAGTTCCGGGGAGCTACGAGCAGTACTTC.

This chain links TRBV19 with TRBJ1-3; 8 bases map to TRBD1. The CDR3 has 15 residues. CDR1 and CDR2 from the germline V gene are LNHDA and SQIVND (reference sequence). Trimming at V came to 4 bases and at J to 2 bases, leaving 4 bases not matched to a gene. Here the CDR3 DNA reads TGTGCCAGTAGTACCGACAGGGGCCCTGGAAACACCATATATTTT. As protein: CASSTDRGPGNTIYF.

The chain is built from TRBV7-2 and TRBJ1-6; 12 nucleotides align to TRBD1. This CDR3 has 17 amino acids. Per the germline V gene, CDR1 is SGHTA and CDR2 is FQGNSA. V lost 2 bases and J lost 7; bases outside the gene matches: 6. CDR3 region: CASSLPTGTGGNSPLHF. The CDR3 nucleotides are TGTGCCAGCAGCTTACCCACAGGGACAGGGGGCAATTCACCCCTCCACTTT.

This chain uses TRBV6-5 with TRBJ2-2; 10 nucleotides match TRBD2. V lost 6 bases, J lost 3 bases, and 1 base stayed unmatched. CDR1 is MNHEY, CDR2 SVGAGI, per germline. The CDR3 is made up of 14 amino acids. The CDR3 DNA reads TGTGCCAGCAGACTAGCGGGGTACACCGGGGAGCTGTTTTTT. The encoded protein is CASRLAGYTGELFF.

The chain recombines TRBV27 with TRBJ2-7, with 7 bases fitting TRBD2. Per germline, CDR1 MNHEY and CDR2 SMNVEV (reference sequence). Trimming took 6 bases from V and 3 from J; bases not matched to a gene: 8. CDR3 length equals 14 residues. The CDR3 nucleotides read TGTGCCAGCAGCCGGGGGGAGCGGGGCTACGAGCAGTACTTC. This gives the protein CASSRGERGYEQYF.

The chain joins TRBV7-9 to TRBJ2-2, with 7 bases fitting TRBD1. The CDR3 runs to 15 residues. Trimming took 0 bases from V and 5 from J; bases not matched to a gene: 3. In germline, CDR1 is SEHNR, CDR2 FQNEAQ (reference sequence). The CDR3, as DNA: TGTGCCAGCAGCTTAGCGACAGGGCGTACCGGGGAGCTGTTTTTT. It codes for CASSLATGRTGELFF.

The chain uses TRBV7-2 and TRBJ2-3; TRBD2 agrees at 10 bases. This CDR3 comprises 18 residues. V shed 1 base, J shed 4 bases, and the junction held 11 bases outside the gene matches. CDR1 is SGHTA, CDR2 FQGNSA, per germline. Here the CDR3 reads CASSLVASGSLSADTQYF. The CDR3 coding sequence is TGTGCCAGCAGCTTAGTGGCTAGCGGGAGCCTAAGCGCAGATACGCAGTATTTT.

The chain combines TRBV4-2 with TRBJ2-7; D is undetermined. The CDR3 spans 14 residues. In germline, CDR1 is LGHNA, CDR2 YNFKEQ. V lost 0 bases, J lost 8 bases, and 14 bases lay in between. The CDR3 nucleotides are TGTGCCAGCAGCCAAGATCGAGAGGCCATCCAGCAGTACTTC. Translated: CASSQDREAIQQYF.

CDR3 sequence reads: CASSKGAKIYGYTF. In DNA, the CDR3 is TGTGCCAGCAGCAAAGGGGCCAAAATCTATGGCTACACCTTC. The rearrangement uses TRBV7-2 and TRBJ1-2, with D possibly being TRBD1 (5 bases). Germline-derived CDR1 and CDR2 are SGHTA and FQGNSA. Trimming took off 5 bases at V and 4 bases at J, with 14 bases between the two ends. The CDR3 runs to 14 residues.

The chain recombines TRBV19 with TRBJ1-2, with D possibly TRBD1 on 5 matching bases. CDR1 LNHDA and CDR2 SQIVND come from the germline V gene (reference sequence). CDR3 length equals 11 residues. The DNA of the CDR3 is TGTGCTAGCGGGGGAGGAAATGGCTACACCTTC. Translation: CASGGGNGYTF.

The sample holds one count of this clone. V is TRBV19 and J is TRBJ1-2; 8 positions match TRBD1. Germline V lookup: CDR1 LNHDA, CDR2 SQIVND (reference sequence). There are 15 residues in the CDR3. V was clipped by 4 bases and J by 1 base; unmatched bases: 5. For the CDR3, the DNA is TGTGCCAGTAGTACGGGACAGGTACTTAACTATGGCTACACCTTC. It yields the protein CASSTGQVLNYGYTF.